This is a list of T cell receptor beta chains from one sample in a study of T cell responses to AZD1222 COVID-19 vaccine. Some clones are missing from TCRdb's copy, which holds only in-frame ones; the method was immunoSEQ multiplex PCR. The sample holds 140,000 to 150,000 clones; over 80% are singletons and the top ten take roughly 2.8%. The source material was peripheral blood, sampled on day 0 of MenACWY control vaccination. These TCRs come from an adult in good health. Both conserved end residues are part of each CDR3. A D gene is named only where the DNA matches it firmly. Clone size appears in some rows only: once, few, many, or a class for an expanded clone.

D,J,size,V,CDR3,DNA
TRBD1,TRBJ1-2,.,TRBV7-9,CASSLGGTGARYGYTF,TGTGCCAGCAGCTTAGGAGGGACAGGGGCACGCTATGGCTACACCTTC
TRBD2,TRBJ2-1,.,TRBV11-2,CASSYFSSGRAPGNEQFF,TGTGCCAGCAGCTATTTTTCTAGCGGGAGGGCCCCAGGCAATGAGCAGTTCTTC
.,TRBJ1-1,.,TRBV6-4,CASAPSGGGTEAFF,TGTGCCAGCGCGCCGAGTGGAGGGGGTACTGAAGCTTTCTTT
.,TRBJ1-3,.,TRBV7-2,CASSLGISGNTIYF,TGTGCCAGCAGCTTAGGGATCTCTGGAAACACCATATATTTT
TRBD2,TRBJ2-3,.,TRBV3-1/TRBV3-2,CASSQSLVRTSGFTDTQYF,TGTGCCAGCAGCCAATCCCTGGTTCGGACTAGCGGGTTCACAGATACGCAGTATTTT
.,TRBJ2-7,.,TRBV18,CASSPGSQVGEQYF,TGTGCCAGCTCACCCGGGTCCCAGGTTGGAGAGCAGTACTTC
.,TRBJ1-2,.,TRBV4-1,CASSQGLTVQYGGYTF,TGCGCCAGCAGCCAAGGGCTGACAGTGCAGTACGGAGGCTACACCTTC
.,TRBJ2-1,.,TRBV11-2,CASSRMAGSSYNEQFF,TGTGCCAGCAGCCGAATGGCGGGAAGCTCCTACAATGAGCAGTTCTTC
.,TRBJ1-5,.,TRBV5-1,CASSPGGDLQPQHF,TGCGCCAGCAGCCCAGGCGGGGATTTACAGCCCCAGCATTTT
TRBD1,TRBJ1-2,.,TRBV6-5,CASTTGVFYGYTF,TGTGCCAGCACAACAGGGGTTTTTTATGGCTACACCTTC
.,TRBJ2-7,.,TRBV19,CASSISGIAHEQYF,TGTGCCAGTAGTATTAGTGGAATTGCCCACGAGCAGTACTTC
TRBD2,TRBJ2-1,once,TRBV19,CASSIVAGGPYNEQFF,TGTGCCAGTAGTATAGTCGCGGGAGGGCCATACAATGAGCAGTTCTTC
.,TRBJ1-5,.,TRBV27,CASSRTALSNQPQHF,TGTGCCAGCAGCCGGACGGCTCTTAGCAATCAGCCCCAGCATTTT
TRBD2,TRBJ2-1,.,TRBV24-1,CATSDWGGPSGSNEQFF,TGTGCCACCAGTGATTGGGGAGGACCTAGCGGGAGCAATGAGCAGTTCTTC
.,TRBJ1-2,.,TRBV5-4,CASSLDLDGPGYTF,TGTGCCAGCAGCTTGGATTTGGACGGGCCGGGCTACACCTTC
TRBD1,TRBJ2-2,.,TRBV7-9,CASSLIRGPGELFF,TGTGCCAGCAGCTTAATTAGGGGGCCCGGGGAGCTGTTTTTT
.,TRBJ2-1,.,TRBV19,CASTPRIHSSQLHEQFF,TGTGCCAGTACCCCAAGGATTCATTCGTCCCAACTCCATGAGCAGTTCTTC